This record covers a single T cell receptor beta chain. The data are from a study of blood T cells in healthy people across ages. Whole-study context: With template switching, about one barcoded beta molecule was captured per two T cells.

This CDR3 has 13 residues. The V segment lost 9 bases and the J segment 3 bases; nucleotides outside the gene matches: 6. Germline values: CDR1 MNHEY, CDR2 SVGEGT. Alongside a J-beta primer mix, a sample-barcoded 5' primer served in a second PCR lasting 7 to 11 cycles. Via MiXCR, TCRdb re-called the 5' RACE reads, giving one row per CDR3 protein. The table shows 550,000 to 600,000 distinct CDR3 sequences, with under 55% occurring only once. V usage is TRBV6-2 or TRBV6-3 and J usage is TRBJ2-7; TRBD1 matches 9 bases. Sample: blood. This clonotype was obtained from an elderly man in good health. CDR3 sequence: CASTGGDRYEQYF. The CDR3 DNA follows: TGTGCCAGTACAGGGGGCGATCGCTACGAGCAGTACTTC.